Here is one T cell receptor beta chain with its context. The target antigen is unknown. The data belong to a study of cytomegalovirus exposure and HLA in healthy donors. General study results and limits: Across donors, most TCRs were seen rarely, yet some public ones were widespread.

Both 60 Vbeta primers and 13 Jbeta primers went into the PCR. Using immunoSEQ multiplex PCR, the repertoire was profiled, and TCRdb retains in-frame clones only, with some absent. The sample consists of 150,000 to 200,000 clones, nearly 80% of them appearing once. V lost 10 bases to trimming and J lost 4 bases; unmatched junction nucleotides: 9. CDR3 length: 14 amino acids. Per germline, CDR1 ENHRY and CDR2 SYGVKD. Sequenced material: PBMCs. The clonotype comes from a female donor in good health and CMV-seronegative. This chain uses TRBV10-3 with TRBJ2-5, with 10 bases that match TRBD2. In DNA form, the CDR3 reads TGTGCCAGCAGCGGGGGGGCCGAGGGAGAGACCCAGTACTTC. Amino acids: CASSGGAEGETQYF.